The sequence of this TCR beta chain was determined in a study of blood T cell repertoires in COVID-19. Overall study context: The study drew acute and convalescent COVID-19 samples from the United States, Italy and Spain. Sources were T cells, B-cell-depleted T cells, or PBMCs; the material itself was cDNA or gDNA.

Under the authors' procedure: Amplification with reference gene primers provided the estimates of nucleated cell counts. TCRdb's copy holds only in-frame clones and misses some; the assay was immunoSEQ multiplex PCR. Clone size and the V and J calls come from that table; the DNA yielded D and trimming. The data hold fewer than 130,000 clones, with approximately 62% observed a single time. The germline V gene encodes CDR1 SGHDT and CDR2 YYEEEE. The CDR3 is 16 amino acids. The J segment lost 9 bases and the V segment lost 0 bases, leaving 9 bases of the junction unmatched. This clone turned up a few times.

The sequenced material came from peripheral blood. The chain joins TRBV5-6 to TRBJ2-1, with 10 bases matching TRBD2. This TCR was recovered from an elderly man with acute or convalescent COVID-19. Here the CDR3 DNA reads TGTGCCAGCAGCTTGGAGCGGGAGGGCCGTTGGGGTGAGCAGTTCTTC. Translated: CASSLEREGRWGEQFF.